One sample yielded the 31 T cell receptor beta chains listed below, sequenced in a study of blood T cell repertoires in COVID-19. Produced via immunoSEQ multiplex PCR; TCRdb's table is partial and in-frame only. Of approximately 300,000 clones listed, 70% to 90% are singletons. Sequencing was performed on PBMCs or T cells enriched from blood (not recorded which). Every receptor here comes from a woman younger than 45 who had recovered from COVID-19.

The rearrangement uses TRBV27 and TRBJ2-7; tentative D call: TRBD2 (5 bases). The V end was cut by 6 bases, the J end by 4 bases, with 13 bases between. The CDR3 length is 13 residues. CDR1 is MNHEY and CDR2 is SMNVEV in the germline V gene (reference sequence). The CDR3 region has the DNA TGTGCCAGCAGCATAATATCGGGATACGAGCAGTACTTC. Translation: CASSIISGYEQYF.

The genes are TRBV28 and TRBJ1-2; 7 nucleotides align to TRBD1. The V gene end was trimmed by 5 bases and the J gene end by 7 bases; junction bases not matched to a gene: 4. Germline V gives CDR1 MDHEN, CDR2 SYDVKM. The CDR3 has 12 residues. As DNA, the CDR3 is TGTGCCAGCAGTATAACAGGGGTTGGCTACACCTTC. This gives the protein CASSITGVGYTF.

The gene calls are TRBV15 and TRBJ1-2; weak D call: TRBD1 (6 bases). Trimming removed 0 bases from V and 7 bases from J, with 21 bases in between. The CDR3 spans 17 residues. Germline V gives CDR1 LNHNV, CDR2 YYDKDF (reference sequence). The CDR3 nucleotides read TGTGCCACCAGCAGAGAGGGGCGGCCAGGGGCAATTGGTGGCTACACCTTC. It translates to CATSREGRPGAIGGYTF.

This clone was found a few times. The rearrangement joins TRBV7-8 to TRBJ2-1, with D perhaps TRBD2 (7 bases). The germline V and J ends were trimmed by 2 bases and 3 bases, with 11 bases remaining between them. Germline V lookup: CDR1 SGHVS, CDR2 FQNEAQ. The CDR3 contains 15 residues. CDR3 sequence: CASSLTGGLYNEQFF. CDR3 bases: TGTGCCAGCAGCTTAACGGGGGGCCTCTACAATGAGCAGTTCTTC. The full variable domain, its missing parts supplied by reference TRBV7-8 and TRBJ2-1, is GAGVSQSPRYKVAKRGQDVALRCDPISGHVSLFWYQQALGQGPEFLTYFQNEAQLDKSGLPSDRFFAERPEGSVSTLKIQRTQQEDSAVYLCASSLTGGLYNEQFFGPGTRLTVL.

The chain carries TRBV5-1 and TRBJ2-2, with 7 bases matching TRBD2. There are 15 residues in the CDR3. CDR1 is SGHRS and CDR2 is YFSETQ in the germline V gene. V was clipped by 1 base and J by 3 bases; unmatched bases: 3. The CDR3 loop reads CASSLPRGDTGELFF. The CDR3 coding sequence is TGCGCCAGCAGCTTGCCTCGGGGGGACACCGGGGAGCTGTTTTTT.

The V gene is TRBV4-1, the J gene TRBJ1-2; 9 bases fit TRBD1. V gave up 2 bases and J gave up 2 bases; unmatched junction bases: 9. CDR1 and CDR2 from the germline V gene are MGHRA and YSYEKL. The CDR3 is 17 amino acids. In nucleotides, the CDR3 is TGCGCCAGCAGCCAACTCCTCCGGGACAGGGAAAACTATGGCTACACCTTC. Amino acids: CASSQLLRDRENYGYTF.

V usage is TRBV5-1 and J usage is TRBJ1-1; D gene ambiguous. Trimming removed 0 bases at V and 0 bases at J, with 6 bases between. This CDR3 is built from 14 residues. Germline CDR1 and CDR2: SGHRS and YFSETQ. CDR3 in amino acids: CASSLEKLNTEAFF. The CDR3, as DNA: TGCGCCAGCAGCTTGGAGAAGCTGAACACTGAAGCTTTCTTT.

This chain connects TRBV7-8 to TRBJ2-1; a possible D gene is TRBD1 (5 bases). This CDR3 has 15 amino acids. Trimming cost V 0 bases and J 8 bases, with 14 bases left between them. Germline CDR1 SGHVS, CDR2 FQNEAQ. CDR3 amino acids: CASSLARTRADEQFF. The CDR3 DNA reads TGTGCCAGCAGCTTAGCGCGTACCAGGGCCGATGAGCAGTTCTTC.

This clone is a singleton in its sample. The V gene is TRBV10-3, the J gene TRBJ1-5; 7 bases match TRBD1. This CDR3 has 12 residues. The germline CDR1 and CDR2 sequences are ENHRY and SYGVKD. The V segment lost 4 bases and the J segment 10 bases; nucleotides outside the gene matches: 4. The chain's CDR3 is CAISGQGGPQHF. In nucleotides, the CDR3 is TGTGCCATCAGTGGACAGGGTGGACCCCAGCATTTT.

V usage is TRBV18 and J usage is TRBJ1-1; D is uncertain. V lost 6 bases, J lost 4 bases, and 12 bases lay in between. The CDR3 totals 13 residues. From germline, CDR1 is KGHSH and CDR2 LQKENI. The CDR3 DNA reads TGTGCCAGCTCCCCTCTCGTCGGCACTGAAGCTTTCTTT. Amino acids: CASSPLVGTEAFF.

The V and J genes are TRBV13 and TRBJ1-6, with D maybe TRBD1 (6 bases). The CDR3 is 15 residues long. Looked up from germline, CDR1 is PRHDT and CDR2 is FYEKMQ (reference sequence). V lost 10 bases and J 7 bases, leaving 20 bases between the germline ends. CDR3 sequence: CATLGRDKGNSPLHF. The DNA of the CDR3 is TGTGCCACCTTGGGAAGGGACAAAGGCAATTCACCCCTCCACTTT.

The V gene is TRBV28, the J gene TRBJ2-7; 7 bases are shared with TRBD2. V gave up 5 bases and J gave up 1 base; unmatched junction bases: 5. The CDR3 totals 14 residues. Germline assignment: CDR1 MDHEN and CDR2 SYDVKM. CDR3 loop: CASSNSGPSYEQYF. The DNA of the CDR3 is TGTGCCAGCAGTAATAGCGGGCCTTCCTACGAGCAGTACTTC.

The sample holds a few counts of this clone. The rearrangement uses TRBV29-1 and TRBJ2-7, with D perhaps matching TRBD2 (5 bases). CDR3 size: 11 residues. V shed 6 bases and J shed 8 bases, with 14 bases lying between them. Germline loops: CDR1 SQVTM, CDR2 ANQGSEA. The CDR3 DNA is TGCAGCGTCGAGGAGGTTGGCAAGCAGTACTTC. This codes for CSVEEVGKQYF.

The V gene is TRBV18, the J gene TRBJ1-4; no clear D gene. CDR3 size: 16 residues. Trimming cost V 3 bases and J 0 bases, with 11 bases left between them. CDR1 and CDR2 (germline): KGHSH, LQKENI. CDR3 DNA: TGTGCCAGCTCACCTGAGGGCCTCGCAACTAATGAAAAACTGTTTTTT. This sequence encodes CASSPEGLATNEKLFF.

The rearrangement links TRBV7-3 to TRBJ2-5; a possible D gene is TRBD1 (6 bases). The germline V and J ends were trimmed by 0 bases and 9 bases, with 11 bases remaining between them. In germline, CDR1 is SGHTA, CDR2 FQGTGA. This CDR3 comprises 13 residues. In nucleotides, the CDR3 is TGTGCCAGCAGCTTAACCAGGGGTAGGGCCCAGTACTTC. Protein sequence: CASSLTRGRAQYF.

The chain recombines TRBV5-1 with TRBJ2-3; the match to TRBD1 covers 7 bases. Trimming at V came to 0 bases and at J to 0 bases, leaving 10 bases not matched to a gene. This CDR3 spans 18 amino acids. Germline CDR1 and CDR2: SGHRS and YFSETQ. The CDR3 region is CASSLGKTGKTSTDTQYF. The CDR3, as DNA: TGCGCCAGCAGCTTGGGGAAGACAGGGAAAACTAGCACAGATACGCAGTATTTT.

Only one count was recorded for this clone. The V call is TRBV9, the J call TRBJ1-1; no definite D call. Germline-derived CDR1 and CDR2 are SGDLS and YYNGEE. The V end was cut by 3 bases, the J end by 4 bases, with 16 bases between. This CDR3 contains 15 residues. The CDR3 region is CASSGPGRPGTEAFF. The CDR3, as DNA: TGTGCCAGCAGCGGCCCGGGGAGGCCGGGCACTGAAGCTTTCTTT.

V is TRBV7-6 and J is TRBJ1-1, with D maybe TRBD1 (6 bases). Germline V gives CDR1 SGHVS, CDR2 FNYEAQ. The CDR3 extends over 13 amino acids. The V end was cut by 5 bases, the J end by 4 bases, with 11 bases between. The CDR3 here is CASSIGGLTEAFF. In DNA form, the CDR3 reads TGTGCCAGCAGCATAGGGGGGCTCACTGAAGCTTTCTTT.

This clone was seen only a few times. The J gene is TRBJ1-3, the V gene TRBV5-4, with TRBD1 matching 7 bases. From germline, CDR1 is SGHNT and CDR2 YYREEE (reference sequence). CDR3 length: 16 amino acids. V lost 1 base, J lost 0 bases, and 4 bases stayed unmatched. CDR3 in DNA: TGTGCCAGCAGCTTGATTGGGACAGACTCTGGAAACACCATATATTTT. This gives the protein CASSLIGTDSGNTIYF.

V usage is TRBV28 and J usage is TRBJ1-2; D is undetermined. The CDR3 contains 15 residues. The V end lost 7 bases, the J end lost 4 bases, and 19 bases lay between the germline ends. The V gene's germline CDR1 is MDHEN and CDR2 SYDVKM. The DNA of the CDR3 is TGTGCCAGCACCACAGTGGAGGCGAGACTCTATGGCTACACCTTC. This translates into CASTTVEARLYGYTF.

V and J are TRBV20-1 and TRBJ2-1; 9 nucleotides line up with TRBD2. Germline V gene lookup returns CDR1 DFQATT and CDR2 SNEGSKA (reference sequence). The CDR3 spans 15 residues. Germline trimming cut 3 bases from V and 2 bases from J; bases unmatched to any gene: 5. DNA of the CDR3: TGCAGTGCTAGTAAGACTAGCGGTGCCTACAATGAGCAGTTCTTC. It translates to CSASKTSGAYNEQFF.

The CDR3 here is CASSQFQGGGQFF. In DNA, the CDR3 is TGTGCCAGCAGCCAATTTCAGGGAGGGGGGCAGTTCTTC. The V gene is TRBV3-1 (or the pseudogene TRBV3-2), the J gene TRBJ2-1; TRBD2 might be the D (7 bases). Germline V CDR1 and CDR2: LGHDT, YNNKEL (reference sequence). The CDR3 length is 13 residues. With 2 bases removed from V and 12 bases from J, the gap between germline ends came to 14 bases.

The chain combines TRBV18 with TRBJ2-3; D may be TRBD2 (6 bases). CDR1 KGHSH and CDR2 LQKENI come from the germline V gene. The V gene lost 2 bases and the J gene lost 2 bases, with 14 bases spanning the gap. The CDR3 is 16 amino acids. The CDR3 reads CASSPRRGSLTDTQYF. CDR3 in DNA: TGTGCCAGCTCACCAAGGAGGGGCAGCCTCACAGATACGCAGTATTTT.

The rearrangement joins TRBV7-9 to TRBJ2-1, with TRBD2 as a possible D gene (5 bases). Looked up from germline, CDR1 is SEHNR and CDR2 is FQNEAQ (reference sequence). The V end was cut by 4 bases, the J end by 0 bases, with 16 bases between. The CDR3 spans 17 residues. This CDR3 is CASSSQAGPDSYNEQFF. The CDR3 DNA is TGTGCCAGCAGCTCCCAGGCGGGCCCCGACTCCTACAATGAGCAGTTCTTC.

The CDR3 loop reads CATRTGDNSPLHF. DNA for the CDR3: TGTGCCACGCGCACAGGGGATAATTCACCCCTCCACTTT. This chain uses TRBV15 with TRBJ1-6; 7 bases line up with TRBD1. Germline CDR1 reads LNHNV; CDR2 reads YYDKDF (reference sequence). The CDR3 length is 13 residues. V gave up 9 bases and J gave up 5 bases; unmatched junction bases: 4.

The chain couples TRBV14 to TRBJ2-1; TRBD2 matches at 10 bases. Germline CDR1 reads SGHDN; CDR2 reads FVKESK. The CDR3 is made up of 15 amino acids. V was pared by 7 bases and J by 4 bases, with 7 bases of the junction left unmatched. The CDR3 DNA reads as TGTGCCAGCAACAAGCGGGAGGGCCGTTACAATGAGCAGTTCTTC. The encoded protein is CASNKREGRYNEQFF.

The genes are TRBV28 and TRBJ1-1; no firm D call. The CDR3 spans 13 residues. V was pared by 7 bases and J by 7 bases, with 16 bases between. Germline lookup yields CDR1 MDHEN and CDR2 SYDVKM. CDR3 coding DNA: TGTGCCAGCACCAACACAGTGGCAGGTGAAGCTTTCTTT. Its protein product is CASTNTVAGEAFF.

The chain recombines TRBV19 with TRBJ2-7; 9 bases line up with TRBD1. The V and J ends lost 4 bases and 4 bases, in that order; junction bases with no gene match: 5. The CDR3 contains 14 residues. Germline-derived CDR1 and CDR2 are LNHDA and SQIVND (reference sequence). The CDR3 coding sequence is TGTGCCAGTAGTAGCGACAGGGGGAGGTACGAGCAGTACTTC. Encoded protein: CASSSDRGRYEQYF.

V usage is TRBV2 and J usage is TRBJ1-2; D is unclear. Trimming cost V 6 bases and J 4 bases, with 9 bases left between them. Germline V CDR1 and CDR2: SNHLY, FYNNEI. CDR3 size: 12 residues. CDR3: CASRRAVYGYTF. The DNA for the CDR3 is TGTGCCAGCAGGAGGGCCGTCTATGGCTACACCTTC.

The rearrangement joins TRBV6-2 or TRBV6-3 to TRBJ2-7; TRBD1 agrees at 9 bases. V lost 1 base and J lost 2; bases outside the gene matches: 6. The CDR3 spans 16 residues. Looked up from germline, CDR1 is MNHEY and CDR2 is SVGEGT. The CDR3 sequence: CASSYLGQGVTYEQYF. The CDR3 DNA reads as TGTGCCAGCAGTTACTTGGGACAGGGTGTAACCTACGAGCAGTACTTC.

In DNA, the CDR3 is TGTGCCTGGAGCGTTAACTCGATCTACAATGAGCAGTTCTTC. It translates to CAWSVNSIYNEQFF. This chain uses TRBV30 with TRBJ2-1; the D is unclear. The CDR3 has 14 amino acids. The V gene's germline CDR1 is GTSNPN and CDR2 SVGIG (reference sequence). Trimming pared 3 bases from V and 3 bases from J, leaving 12 bases between.